These 6 T cell receptor beta chains originate from one sample sequenced in a study of cytomegalovirus exposure and HLA in healthy donors. The PCR used 60 Vbeta and 13 Jbeta primers. Method: immunoSEQ multiplex PCR; TCRdb's copy keeps in-frame clones and lacks some. The sample consists of more than 100,000 clones, about 70% of them appearing once. Material for sequencing was PBMCs. All receptors derive from a woman aged 40 to 49 in good health and CMV-seronegative.

The V and J genes are TRBV18 and TRBJ1-1; 7 bases are a match to TRBD1. Germline assignment: CDR1 KGHSH and CDR2 LQKENI. This CDR3 is 14 amino acids long. Trimming at V came to 5 bases and at J to 4 bases, leaving 7 bases not matched to a gene. The CDR3 DNA reads as TGTGCCAGCTCAATTACAGGGGTTGGCACTGAAGCTTTCTTT. This gives the protein CASSITGVGTEAFF. The full variable domain, its missing parts supplied by reference TRBV18 and TRBJ1-1, is NAGVMQNPRHLVRRRGQEARLRCSPMKGHSHVYWYRQLPEEGLKFMVYLQKENIIDESGMPKERFSAEFPKEGPSILRIQQVVRGDSAAYFCASSITGVGTEAFFGQGTRLTVV.

This clone was observed a few times. The V call is TRBV2, the J call TRBJ2-4; possible D gene TRBD1, 5 bases. The V end was cut by 3 bases, the J end by 0 bases, with 12 bases between. Germline values: CDR1 SNHLY, CDR2 FYNNEI. This CDR3 contains 16 residues. The CDR3 DNA is TGTGCCAGCAGTGAGATGGACAACCTAGCCAAAAACATTCAGTACTTC. Its protein is CASSEMDNLAKNIQYF.

This clone was seen a handful of times. The genes are TRBV2 and TRBJ1-1; D unresolved. V was cut by 7 bases and J by 8 bases, with 11 bases left in between. Germline CDR1 SNHLY, CDR2 FYNNEI. The CDR3 runs to 11 residues. CDR3 in DNA: TGTGCCAGCACTCGGACGGGAGAAGCTTTCTTT. Translating it yields CASTRTGEAFF.

This clone was observed a handful of times. The chain employs TRBV19 and TRBJ2-2, with D maybe TRBD1 (6 bases). The V end was cut by 5 bases, the J end by 4 bases, with 14 bases between. Germline CDR1 is LNHDA and CDR2 is SQIVND (reference sequence). The CDR3 has 15 residues. The CDR3 here is CASSRGTRLTGELFF. CDR3 nucleotides: TGTGCCAGTAGTCGAGGGACAAGACTCACCGGGGAGCTGTTTTTT.

The J gene is TRBJ1-1, the V gene TRBV7-7; no clear D gene. From germline, CDR1 is SSHAT and CDR2 FNYEAQ (reference sequence). The CDR3 totals 13 residues. Trimming cost V 5 bases and J 4 bases, with 11 bases left between them. The CDR3 region is CASSPLEGTEAFF. In nucleotides, the CDR3 is TGTGCCAGCAGCCCTTTAGAGGGCACTGAAGCTTTCTTT.

This clone was observed a single time. The chain links TRBV5-1 to TRBJ2-5; the match to TRBD1 covers 8 bases. The CDR3 covers 15 residues. V was pared by 4 bases and J by 5 bases, with 10 bases of the junction left unmatched. Germline values: CDR1 SGHRS, CDR2 YFSETQ. CDR3 sequence reads: CASSVRTGNQETQYF. CDR3 in DNA: TGCGCCAGCAGCGTAAGGACAGGGAATCAGGAGACCCAGTACTTC. The variable domain in full, completed from reference TRBV5-1 and TRBJ2-5, reads KAGVTQTPRYLIKTRGQQVTLSCSPISGHRSVSWYQQTPGQGLQFLFEYFSETQRNKGNFPGRFSGRQFSNSRSEMNVSTLELGDSALYLCASSVRTGNQETQYFGPGTRLLVL.